Shown below are 23 T cell receptor beta chains from a single sample sequenced in a study of response to subunit inactivated influenza vaccine. TCRdb redid the calling of the RT-PCR reads with MiXCR, one entry per CDR3 protein. The sample has around 470,000 distinct CDR3 sequences, 6% to 9% seen once. Sequencing used PBMCs from blood, obtained roughly 24 months after vaccination. Receptor source: a man aged 50 to 75 who received an inactivated influenza vaccine.

This clonotype was seen only a few times. The CDR3 here is CASSLPPNTEAFF. CDR3 DNA sequence: TGTGCCAGCAGCTTGCCGCCGAACACTGAAGCTTTCTTT. V is TRBV5-4 and J is TRBJ1-1; D is unclear. V was clipped by 1 base and J by 1 base, with 5 bases between them. Looked up from germline, CDR1 is SGHNT and CDR2 is YYREEE (reference sequence). The CDR3 covers 13 residues.

At least ten counts were recorded for this clonotype. J is TRBJ2-7 and V is TRBV7-2; 7 bases align to TRBD2. The junction had 6 bases not matched to a gene; V was cut back by 7 bases and J by 0 bases. The CDR3 extends over 14 amino acids. Germline V CDR1 and CDR2: SGHTA, FQGNSA. CDR3 protein: CASTVGGSSYEQYF. Written as DNA, the CDR3 is TGTGCCAGCACCGTCGGGGGGAGCTCCTACGAGCAGTACTTC.

The V and J genes are TRBV12-3 or TRBV12-4 and TRBJ2-7, with D unclear. The CDR3 spans 13 residues. V lost 3 bases to trimming and J lost 0 bases, with 6 bases between them. CDR3 in DNA: TGTGCCAGCAGTTTTAGGCTCTCCTACGAGCAGTACTTC. Encoded protein: CASSFRLSYEQYF.

V is TRBV5-1 and J is TRBJ2-1, with D possibly TRBD2 on 6 matching bases. V was shortened by 2 bases and J by 5 bases, with 14 bases between the two germline ends. The CDR3 length is 15 residues. CDR1 SGHRS and CDR2 YFSETQ come from the germline V gene. DNA for the CDR3: TGCGCCAGCAGCTTCGGAGGGAGCCAAAACAATGAGCAGTTCTTC. This codes for CASSFGGSQNNEQFF.

Comment on this clonotype: This may be a read error: a much more frequent sequence differs by one nucleotide. The V call is TRBV12-3 or TRBV12-4, the J call TRBJ2-1; D is uncertain. The length of the CDR3 is 16 residues. The CDR3 nucleotides are TGTGCCAGCACCCGTCAAGGCCCGAGCTCCTACAAAGAGCAGTTCTTC. It specifies CASTRQGPSSYKEQFF.

The chain recombines TRBV18 with TRBJ2-3; D remains ambiguous. With 5 bases removed from V and 4 bases from J, the gap between germline ends came to 4 bases. The CDR3 has 11 amino acids. Germline V gene sequence: CDR1 KGHSH, CDR2 LQKENI. Written as DNA, the CDR3 is TGTGCCAGCTCAGGCCCAGATACGCAGTATTTT. Translation gives CASSGPDTQYF.

The chain combines TRBV5-1 with TRBJ2-5, with D possibly called TRBD1 or TRBD2 (5 bases each). Germline CDR1 SGHRS, CDR2 YFSETQ. The CDR3 is 14 residues long. V gave up 1 base and J gave up 0 bases, with 7 bases separating them. CDR3 nucleotide sequence: TGCGCCAGCAGCTTGTGGGGGTACCAAGAGACCCAGTACTTC. As protein: CASSLWGYQETQYF.

In its sample, this clonotype was seen a few times. The V and J genes are TRBV11-2 and TRBJ2-7; TRBD1 agrees at 9 bases. The CDR3 covers 17 residues. V gave up 2 bases and J gave up 2 bases; unmatched junction bases: 10. Germline assignment: CDR1 SGHAT and CDR2 FQNNGV. The CDR3 protein is CASSLYRAGTGTYEQYF. The CDR3 region has the DNA TGTGCCAGCAGCTTATATAGGGCCGGGACAGGGACCTACGAGCAGTACTTC.

There are a few counts of this clonotype. The V gene is TRBV20-1, the J gene TRBJ2-7; TRBD1 aligns across 10 bases. This CDR3 spans 13 amino acids. V was pared by 6 bases and J by 2 bases, with 4 bases of the junction left unmatched. Germline V CDR1 and CDR2: DFQATT, SNEGSKA (reference sequence). The CDR3: CSAGTGAPYEQYF. As DNA, the CDR3 is TGCAGTGCCGGGACAGGGGCGCCCTACGAGCAGTACTTC.

This chain connects TRBV5-1 to TRBJ2-2; D gene unclear. This CDR3 has 15 residues. Trimming removed 0 bases at V and 7 bases at J, with 13 bases between. Germline values: CDR1 SGHRS, CDR2 YFSETQ. The CDR3 DNA is TGCGCCAGCAGCTTGGATGAGGCCGTAGGCGGGGAGCTGTTTTTT. This translates into CASSLDEAVGGELFF.

This clonotype has at least ten counts. The V call is TRBV7-8, the J call TRBJ1-5; D remains unclear. Germline V gene data show CDR1 as SGHVS and CDR2 as FQNEAQ. Trimming took 2 bases from V and 3 from J, leaving 11 bases between them. There are 15 residues in the CDR3. CDR3 nucleotide sequence: TGTGCCAGCAGCTTATTCGCCAGGAACAATCAGCCCCAGCATTTT. Translated, it gives CASSLFARNNQPQHF. Based on the CDR3 plus reference TRBV7-8 and TRBJ1-5, the full variable domain is GAGVSQSPRYKVAKRGQDVALRCDPISGHVSLFWYQQALGQGPEFLTYFQNEAQLDKSGLPSDRFFAERPEGSVSTLKIQRTQQEDSAVYLCASSLFARNNQPQHFGDGTRLSIL.

This clonotype was recorded a few times. The V gene is TRBV14, the J gene TRBJ2-1; D possibly corresponds to TRBD1 (5 bases). The CDR3 extends over 12 amino acids. V lost 3 bases and J 12 bases, leaving 12 bases between the germline ends. CDR1 is SGHDN, CDR2 FVKESK, per germline. In DNA form, the CDR3 reads TGTGCCAGCAGCCACAGGACATTCGTGCAGTTCTTC. Protein: CASSHRTFVQFF.

J is TRBJ1-3 and V is TRBV7-8, with D hard to call. V lost 5 bases to trimming and J lost 4 bases, with 9 bases between them. The CDR3 is 13 residues long. Germline assignment: CDR1 SGHVS and CDR2 FQNEAQ. The CDR3 DNA reads TGTGCCAGCAGCCCCCTTAACGGAAACACCATATATTTT. It encodes CASSPLNGNTIYF.

This clonotype was seen only a few times. The chain carries TRBV20-1 and TRBJ2-1; TRBD2 matches at 12 bases. V dropped 5 bases and J dropped 6; count of bases not matched to a gene: 5. Per germline, CDR1 DFQATT and CDR2 SNEGSKA (reference sequence). This CDR3 spans 14 amino acids. This chain's CDR3 is CSALGLAGPNEQFF. The CDR3, as DNA: TGCAGTGCTCTTGGACTAGCGGGGCCCAATGAGCAGTTCTTC.

This clonotype was seen repeatedly, ten times or more. V and J are TRBV10-3 and TRBJ1-5; unclear D gene. The germline V gene encodes CDR1 ENHRY and CDR2 SYGVKD. Deletions cut 6 bases from V and 3 bases from J, with 9 bases between. This CDR3 contains 13 residues. The CDR3 loop reads CAISGRDNQPQHF. CDR3 DNA sequence: TGTGCCATCAGCGGACGTGACAATCAGCCCCAGCATTTT.

This rearrangement joins TRBV28 to TRBJ1-3; D gene uncertain. The CDR3 is 14 residues long. Germline V gene data show CDR1 as MDHEN and CDR2 as SYDVKM. The V end lost 2 bases, the J end lost 2 bases, and 7 bases lay between the germline ends. The DNA of the CDR3 is TGTGCCAGCAGTTTAAGTCCAGCTGGAAACACCATATATTTT. Amino acids: CASSLSPAGNTIYF.

The gene calls are TRBV4-1 and TRBJ1-5, with D unresolved. There are 15 residues in the CDR3. In germline, CDR1 is MGHRA, CDR2 YSYEKL. The ends were cut back, 0 bases at V and 5 bases at J, with 11 bases in the middle. The DNA of the CDR3 is TGCGCCAGCAGCCAAGAGCCTTTTAGTGATCAGCCCCAGCATTTT. It translates to CASSQEPFSDQPQHF.

J is TRBJ2-2 and V is TRBV3-1; D is perhaps TRBD1 (5 bases). Trimming cost V 1 base and J 2 bases, with 14 bases left between them. This CDR3 is built from 17 residues. The germline V gene encodes CDR1 LGHDT and CDR2 YNNKEL (reference sequence). CDR3 loop: CASSQAVRTLNTGELFF. The CDR3 DNA is TGTGCCAGCAGCCAAGCAGTCAGGACACTCAACACCGGGGAGCTGTTTTTT.

This clonotype was seen repeatedly, ten times or more. The chain has TRBV20-1 and TRBJ1-2; D might be TRBD1 (6 bases). This CDR3 region has 13 residues. Between the trimmed V and J ends, which lost 3 bases and 4 bases, there was a span of 12 bases. The germline gives CDR1 DFQATT, CDR2 SNEGSKA (reference sequence). CDR3 nucleotides: TGCAGTGCTAGTCTTATCAGGGGCTATGGCTACACCTTC. Encoded protein: CSASLIRGYGYTF.

This rearrangement joins TRBV3-1 to TRBJ2-5; D remains ambiguous. V dropped 0 bases and J dropped 2 bases, with 7 bases sitting between them. CDR3 size: 14 residues. The germline V gene encodes CDR1 LGHDT and CDR2 YNNKEL (reference sequence). The CDR3 is CASSQDGPQETQYF. As DNA, the CDR3 is TGTGCCAGCAGCCAAGATGGACCTCAAGAGACCCAGTACTTC.

This clonotype showed up just a few times. V gene TRBV7-2 combines with J gene TRBJ1-2; 10 nucleotides agree with TRBD1. The CDR3 is 16 amino acids. Germline CDR1 reads SGHTA; CDR2 reads FQGNSA. The J segment lost 4 bases and the V segment lost 4 bases, leaving 9 bases of the junction unmatched. CDR3 sequence: CASSSRQGARSYGYTF. CDR3 DNA sequence: TGTGCCAGCAGCTCACGACAGGGGGCGCGGAGCTATGGCTACACCTTC.

This clonotype was seen a handful of times. V usage is TRBV12-3 or TRBV12-4 and J usage is TRBJ2-3; D is possibly TRBD1 (5 bases). The CDR3 loop spans 15 amino acids. The ends were cut back, 3 bases at V and 2 bases at J, with 12 bases in the middle. The CDR3 sequence: CASSLSRTLTDTQYF. The CDR3, as DNA: TGTGCCAGCAGTTTGTCCAGGACACTCACAGATACGCAGTATTTT.

The chain recombines TRBV13 with TRBJ1-2, with 8 bases fitting TRBD1. After removal of 2 bases from V and 3 bases from J, the junction contained 14 bases not matched to a gene. The length of the CDR3 is 18 residues. Germline CDR1 is PRHDT and CDR2 is FYEKMQ (reference sequence). The CDR3 here is CASSLRALRTGSYYGYTF. The DNA of the CDR3 is TGTGCCAGCAGCTTACGGGCTCTTCGGACAGGGAGTTACTATGGCTACACCTTC.